Below, 11 T cell receptor beta chains from the same sample are listed, as sequenced in a study of T cells in women clearing cervical HPV infection. Sequencing used immunoSEQ multiplex PCR; TCRdb keeps in-frame clones, though not all of them. This table holds some 30,000 clones. Sequenced input: blood buffy coat. The receptors here all came from a woman aged 18 to 69 with a cervical HPV16 infection that either progressed to CIN3+ or cleared (not recorded which).

Turning to this clone: The DNA ends 3 residues before the CDR3 does, and the rest of the CDR3 is filled in from the germline J gene. This sequence joins TRBV19 and TRBJ1-2; 9 bases are a match to TRBD1. The CDR3 spans 15 residues. Germline CDR1 and CDR2: LNHDA and SQIVND (reference sequence). The sequenced part of the CDR3 DNA is TGTGCCAGTACCCGACAGGGGGGGTCGTCCTACGAC. Amino acid sequence: CASTRQGGSSYD. The entire CDR3 is CASTRQGGSSYDYTF. The full variable domain, completed using reference TRBV19 and TRBJ1-2, is DGGITQSPKYLFRKEGQNVTLSCEQNLNHDAMYWYRQDPGQGLRLIYYSQIVNDFQKGDIAEGYSVSREKKESFPLTVTSAQKNPTAFYLCASTRQGGSSYDYTFGSGTRLTVV.

With respect to this clone: The read ends 3 residues early relative to the CDR3; the germline J gene fills the gap. The chain combines TRBV11-2 with TRBJ2-2, with a weak D call TRBD1 (5 bases). Germline V gene data show CDR1 as SGHAT and CDR2 as FQNNGV. The CDR3 length is 15 residues. The CDR3 loop reads CASSSYISGANVLFF. Incomplete CDR3 DNA: TGTGCCAGCAGCTCTTACATCTCTGGGGCCAACGTG.

The DNA read from the CDR3 is TGTGCCAGCAGTGAACGTGGGCCGATCTCTGGGGCCAACGTC. The encoded protein is CASSERGPISGANV. The entire CDR3 reads CASSERGPISGANVLTF. The V call is TRBV6-1, the J call TRBJ2-6; no clear D. The CDR3 extends 3 residues past the end of the read, so its final part is completed from the germline J gene. V gave up 2 bases and J gave up 0 bases, with 11 bases separating them. Germline lookup yields CDR1 MNHNS and CDR2 SASEGT. The CDR3 totals 17 residues.

In the case of this clone: Read sequence stops 3 residues before the CDR3 end, and the germline J gene provides the missing end. The chain employs TRBV12-5 and TRBJ1-2, with TRBD1 identical over 9 bases. The CDR3 has 14 residues. In germline, CDR1 is LGHNT, CDR2 FRNRAP. This CDR3 is CASGTGTGHLGYTF. Incomplete CDR3 DNA: TGTGCTAGTGGGACCGGGACAGGGCACCTGGGC.

A remark on this clone: The CDR3 is cut off 3 residues early in the read; its end comes from the germline J gene. Other nucleotide sequences from this sample produce the same CDR3. This chain joins TRBV18 and TRBJ2-2; 10 nucleotides match TRBD1. This CDR3 has 19 amino acids. Germline-derived CDR1 and CDR2 are KGHSH and LQKENI. The sequenced CDR3 bases are TGTGCCAGCTCCCCCCTCCCCGGGACAGGGGCCGGGGGGATCGAAAAG. Its protein is CASSPLPGTGAGGIEK. From start to end, the CDR3 is CASSPLPGTGAGGIEKLFF.

Concerning this clone: The CDR3 goes on 3 residues after the read ends, and that part is filled in from the germline J gene. The rearrangement links TRBV7-2 to TRBJ1-2, with 9 bases that match TRBD1. The V gene end was trimmed by 6 bases and the J gene end by 7 bases; junction bases not matched to a gene: 6. Per the germline V gene, CDR1 is SGHTA and CDR2 is FQGNSA. This CDR3 has 13 residues. The CDR3 is CASSWTGEAGYTF. CDR3 DNA, as far as it was read: TGTGCCAGCAGTTGGACAGGGGAGGCTGGC.

Remarks on this clone: The read terminates 3 residues before the CDR3 end, so the remaining end is supplied by the germline J gene. The chain uses TRBV18 and TRBJ2-1; 7 bases fit TRBD2. Looked up from germline, CDR1 is KGHSH and CDR2 is LQKENI. V was clipped by 6 bases and J by 7 bases; unmatched bases: 15. There are 16 residues in the CDR3. CDR3 region: CASSLDIYGLGNEQFF. The sequenced CDR3 bases are TGTGCCAGCTCTCTTGACATTTACGGACTAGGGAATGAG.

A note on this clone: With the read ending 3 residues before the CDR3 end, the germline J gene is used to fill in that end. The chain joins TRBV5-1 to TRBJ2-5; D is uncertain. The CDR3 has 13 residues. Trimming left V 2 bases short and J 5 bases short, with 10 bases between. CDR1 is SGHRS and CDR2 is YFSETQ in the germline V gene. Here the CDR3 reads CASSFSLLETQYF. The CDR3 DNA, read in part, is TGCGCCAGCAGCTTCTCCCTCCTTGAGACC.

For this clone: An end of the junction does not agree with germline; a read error may underlie this. The CDR3 end lies 3 residues beyond the end of the read and is filled in from the germline J gene. The sample contains more than one DNA sequence encoding this CDR3. The genes are TRBV5-1 and TRBJ1-3; possible D gene TRBD1, 6 bases. CDR1 is SGHRS, CDR2 YFSETQ, per germline. CDR3 length: 16 residues. The covered CDR3 bases are TGCGCCAGCAGCCCGGACAGTCAGAGCTCTGGAAACACG. Protein: CASSPDSQSSGNT. The full CDR3 reads CASSPDSQSSGNTIYF.

As to this clone: The read terminates 3 residues ahead of where the CDR3 ends, so the germline J gene completes it. The rearrangement links TRBV7-2 to TRBJ1-2; TRBD1 might be the D (6 bases). Germline CDR1 reads SGHTA; CDR2 reads FQGNSA. Trimming cost V 4 bases and J 2 bases, with 11 bases left between them. The CDR3 is 14 residues long. Incomplete CDR3 DNA: TGTGCCAGCAGCTCTCGGACAGAGAACTATGGC. The encoded protein is CASSSRTENYG. The full-length CDR3 reads as CASSSRTENYGYTF.

Of note for this clone: The missing CDR3 end, 3 residues past where the read stops, is filled in from the germline J gene. The rearrangement joins TRBV2 to TRBJ1-4; D gene uncertain. CDR3 size: 14 residues. Germline values: CDR1 SNHLY, CDR2 FYNNEI. Partial CDR3 DNA: TGTGCCAGCAGTGATTGGGCCTATAATTCACCA. Translation gives CASSDWAYNSP. The complete CDR3 sequence is CASSDWAYNSPLFF.